Listed here is a single TCR beta chain. Antigen specificity is unknown. The record originates from a study of shared clonotypes between healthy human individuals. Whole-study context: In total, the donors were a couple of women and a few men aged 18 to 49. A donor's plate count was three for CD4 naive and three for CD4 memory; CD8 naive had two and CD8 memory one.

Measured with immunoSEQ multiplex PCR; TCRdb has only the in-frame clones, and not every one. Of 2 million to 2.5 million clones listed, around 95% were seen once; the top ten hold roughly 0.13%. Notes on the study in general: Non-shared clonotypes showed lower generation probabilities than clonotypes common to all four donors. Few donors restricted represented genetic and exposure-history diversity.

CDR1 is MNHEY, CDR2 SVGAGI, per germline. The CDR3 totals 15 residues. With V trimmed by 6 bases and J by 4 bases, 6 bases remained unmatched. The rearrangement uses TRBV6-5 and TRBJ2-2, with 9 nucleotides matching TRBD1. This receptor was taken from a man aged 18 to 30 in good health. Sequencing was done on a sample of naive CD4+ T cells sorted from blood. Indicated subset: CD45RA+ positively selected. The CDR3 is CASSPQGAVTGELFF. The CDR3 DNA reads as TGTGCCAGCAGCCCACAGGGGGCAGTCACCGGGGAGCTGTTTTTT.